Here is one T cell receptor (beta chain) with its context. This CDR3 contains 15 residues. V dropped 3 bases and J dropped 3; count of bases not matched to a gene: 6. CDR1 is MGHRA and CDR2 is YSYEKL in the germline V gene. The data originate from a study of cytomegalovirus exposure and HLA in healthy donors. It was with 60 Vbeta and 13 Jbeta primers that the PCR ran. The table came from immunoSEQ multiplex PCR; TCRdb's copy has only in-frame clones and leaves some out. The sample includes 150,000 to 200,000 clones, around 70% seen only once; the top ten take 2.9%. The chain carries TRBV4-1 and TRBJ2-3, with 7 bases identical to TRBD1. The sample comprised PBMCs. The source of this sequence is a male donor in good health and CMV-seronegative. Here the CDR3 reads CASSQEDRETDTQYF. For the CDR3, the DNA is TGCGCCAGCAGCCAGGAAGACAGGGAAACAGATACGCAGTATTTT.